This T cell receptor beta chain was sequenced for a study of identical twins. General study results and limits: Zero-insertion analyses might be partly confounded by invariant T cells like MAIT and iNKT. For cord blood, abundant beta clonotypes had fewer insertions, unlike memory repertoires, which showed none. Twin pairs' shared out-of-frame alpha sequences were enriched in low generation probability.

V shed 6 bases and J 2 bases; nucleotides not matched to a gene: 9. This CDR3 contains 16 residues. TCRdb processed the 5' RACE reads anew with MiXCR; each CDR3 protein has one entry. This sample has 500,000 to 650,000 distinct CDR3 sequences, with around 20% found just once. This clonotype was found a few times. The antigen is unknown. The same sample was also used in a study of yellow fever vaccine responses in identical twins.

Sequencing was done on a sample of CD4+ T cells sorted from blood. The source of this sequence is a woman aged 18-29 years in good health. The chain combines TRBV12-3 or TRBV12-4 with TRBJ2-5; TRBD2 aligns across 10 bases. The CDR3 region has the DNA TGTGCCAGCAGCACAGGGGCTAGCGGGAGACAAGAGACCCAGTACTTC. It specifies CASSTGASGRQETQYF.